This T cell receptor (beta chain) was found in a study of monozygotic twins with inflammatory bowel disease. Findings and limits, study-wide: No separation of different T cell subtypes was possible. Among IBD patients, TCRbeta diversity (inverse Simpson) was lower than in healthy co-twins.

TCRdb re-called the 5' RACE reads; every CDR3 protein appears as one record, without DNA. The specimen's table records more than 300,000 distinct CDR3 sequences. In the case of this clonotype: The antigen is not known.

The CDR3 is made up of 12 amino acids. The germline CDR1 and CDR2 sequences are KGHSH and LQKENI. The sequenced sample was blood. This rearrangement joins TRBV18 to TRBJ2-7. The source of this sequence is a human donor with ulcerative colitis or Crohn's disease, or a healthy co-twin of an affected twin (not recorded which). CDR3 amino acids: CASSPRKNEQYF.